This TCR beta chain was identified in a study of blood T cells in healthy people across ages. This clonotype was recorded a few times. Germline loops: CDR1 MNHEY, CDR2 SVGEGT. The ends were cut back, 8 bases at V and 3 bases at J, with 12 bases in the middle. CDR3 length: 13 amino acids. Primed by a sample-barcoded 5' primer and a J-beta primer mix, a second PCR proceeded for 7 to 11 cycles. TCRdb recomputed calls from the 5' RACE reads with MiXCR, one row per CDR3 protein. In the table there are 650,000 to 950,000 distinct CDR3 sequences, 44% of which are singletons. Sequencing input: blood. V usage is TRBV6-2 or TRBV6-3 and J usage is TRBJ2-3; no clear D gene. The clonotype comes from a man aged 60-69 years in good health. In nucleotides, the CDR3 is TGTGCCAGCCGCACCCGTAGGACAGATACGCAGTATTTT. It yields the protein CASRTRRTDTQYF.